This T cell receptor beta chain comes out of a study of T cell repertoires in cytomegalovirus infection. One entry per CDR3 protein, called by TCRdb with MiXCR from the reads. The sample carries around 330,000 distinct CDR3 sequences, roughly 16% recorded once. Study-wide findings and caveats: Ex vivo responses were dominated by HLA-C-restricted CMV-specific TCR beta clonotypes.

This clonotype was seen many times. Antigen specificity is unknown. The CDR3 loop spans 16 amino acids. Unmatched junction bases numbered 1, after V lost 2 bases and J lost 0 bases. Germline CDR1 KGHSH, CDR2 LQKENI. What was sequenced was PBMCs. This clonotype was sampled from a human donor in good health (CMV status not recorded). Some clones in this sample may be carry-over from other donors' samples. V gene TRBV18 combines with J gene TRBJ2-2; 9 positions agree with TRBD2. In DNA, the CDR3 is TGTGCCAGCTCACCATCTAGCGGGGCGAACACCGGGGAGCTGTTTTTT. Residues: CASSPSSGANTGELFF.